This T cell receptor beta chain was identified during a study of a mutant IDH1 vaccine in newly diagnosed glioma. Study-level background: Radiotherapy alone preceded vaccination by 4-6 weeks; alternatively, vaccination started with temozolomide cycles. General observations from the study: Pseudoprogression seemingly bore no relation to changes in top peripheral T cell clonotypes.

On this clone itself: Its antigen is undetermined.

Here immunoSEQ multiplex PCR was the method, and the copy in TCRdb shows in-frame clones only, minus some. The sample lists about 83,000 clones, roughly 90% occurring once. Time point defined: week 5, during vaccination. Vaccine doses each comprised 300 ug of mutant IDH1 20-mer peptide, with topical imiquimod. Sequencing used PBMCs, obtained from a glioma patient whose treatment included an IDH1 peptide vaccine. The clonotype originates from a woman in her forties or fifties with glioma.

CDR3 loop: CASSYGPGQTNSPLHF. The DNA for the CDR3 is TGTGCCAGCAGTTACGGGCCGGGACAGACTAATTCACCCCTCCACTTT. This chain links TRBV6-5 with TRBJ1-6; 7 nucleotides agree with TRBD1. The CDR3 consists of 16 residues. The V and J ends lost 2 bases and 6 bases, in that order; junction bases with no gene match: 7. Germline V gene lookup returns CDR1 MNHEY and CDR2 SVGAGI.